These 15 T cell receptor beta chains were sequenced from one sample in a study of tumor-infiltrating lymphocytes in primary liver carcinoma (dated by TCRdb to 2016 to 2017). Total RNA and DNA were co-extracted from about 20-30 mg of bulk tissue with the AllPrep DNA/RNA mini kit, without cell sorting. Sequencing was performed on an Illumina HiSeq 2500. A constant-region primer and ProtoScript II reverse transcriptase were used to reverse-transcribe TCRbeta-specific cDNA from roughly 500 ng total RNA. TCRbeta libraries were built with three nested multiplex PCR rounds, a slightly modified ARM-PCR procedure. The first two PCR rounds used multiplex TRBV1-TRBV30 forward primers with a Cbeta reverse primer, each for about 10 cycles. TCRdb reprocessing: public reads trimmed at Q25 with fastp, clones called with MiXCR, in-frame beta chains kept. Entries that share a CDR3 protein sequence are merged under the most common genes and DNA. In this sample the table shows about 30,000 distinct CDR3 sequences, roughly 78% of which occur a single time. The ten biggest clones cover more than 30% of the sample.

Sequencing used liver tumor tissue from sampling region 3. The cell subset or site tag for this specimen amounts to: tumor region T3, left-lateral pole. These receptors were collected from a woman aged 30 to 39 with primary liver carcinoma and hepatitis B virus infection.

The CDR3 bases are TGTGCCAGCAGCCGGGAACACTTAGGAGAGGGGGGACCGCGCGAGCAGTACTTC. It translates to CASSREHLGEGGPREQYF. V usage is TRBV4-2 and J usage is TRBJ2-7; D tentatively reads TRBD1 or TRBD2 (6 bases each). Trimming cost V 4 bases and J 6 bases, with 28 bases left between them. CDR3 length: 18 residues. The V gene's germline CDR1 is LGHNA and CDR2 YNFKEQ.

Concerning this clonotype: In this CDR3 the conserved last residue, phenylalanine or tryptophan, is missing, so a read error is likely. The chain has TRBV6-5 and TRBJ2-7, with a possible D match to TRBD1 (6 bases). Per the germline V gene, CDR1 is MNHEY and CDR2 is SVGAGI. CDR3 length: 15 amino acids. V dropped 2 bases and J dropped 10 bases, with 21 bases sitting between them. The CDR3 is CASSYKDSSSYDQYL. For the CDR3, the DNA is TGTGCCAGCAGTTACAAGGACAGCAGCTCCTATGATCAGTACTTA.

About this clonotype: At one end, the junction sequence differs from germline, possibly due to a read error. The rearrangement uses TRBV28 and TRBJ2-1; D is possibly TRBD2 (5 bases). This CDR3 comprises 15 residues. CDR1 and CDR2 (germline): MDHEN, SYDVKM. The CDR3 DNA sequence: TGTGTCAGCGGTTCGATCATTTACTCCTACAATGAGCAGTTCTTC. Its translation is CVSGSIIYSYNEQFF.

A remark on this clonotype: At one of its ends the junction is not consistent with the germline gene, which may arise from a read error. The chain is built from TRBV4-1 and TRBJ1-1; D might be TRBD1 (5 bases). The CDR3 spans 15 residues. CDR1 and CDR2 (germline): MGHRA, YSYEKL. DNA of the CDR3: TGCGCCAGCAACCAAAATATAGGGGAAACTGGTGAAGCTTTCTTT. Translating gives CASNQNIGETGEAFF.

This clonotype has a single count. An end of the junction differs from the germline gene, which may be a read error. V usage is TRBV11-2 and J usage is TRBJ2-3; no definite D call. Germline V gives CDR1 SGHAT, CDR2 FQNNGV. The CDR3 is made up of 14 amino acids. CDR3 coding DNA: TGTGCCAGTAGCTTGAACCCAGAGCCCGGTACGCAGTATTTT. It encodes CASSLNPEPGTQYF.

This clonotype was detected once. Relative to the germline gene, one junction end is altered; a read error may explain this. The CDR3 region has the DNA TGTGCCGGCAGTGGTATCCACATCATAGCGGGAGTGGACAATGAGCAGTCCTTC. It is translated as CAGSGIHIIAGVDNEQSF. The chain carries TRBV25-1 and TRBJ2-1; TRBD2 agrees at 9 bases. Per germline, CDR1 MGHDK and CDR2 SYGVNS. The CDR3 covers 18 residues.

Ten or more counts support this clonotype. This rearrangement joins TRBV30 to TRBJ2-7; 8 bases line up with TRBD1. The V gene end was trimmed by 3 bases and the J gene end by 2 bases; junction bases not matched to a gene: 9. Per germline, CDR1 GTSNPN and CDR2 SVGIG (reference sequence). The CDR3 is 15 residues long. The CDR3: CAWSPYRGAAYEQYF. The CDR3, as DNA: TGTGCCTGGAGCCCCTACAGGGGGGCCGCCTACGAGCAGTACTTC.

To note about this clonotype: This may arise from a read error, as a much more abundant clone is one base away. The chain employs TRBV29-1 and TRBJ2-5; tentative D call: TRBD1 (6 bases). The V gene lost 4 bases and the J gene lost 7 bases, with 19 bases spanning the gap. CDR1 is SQVTM and CDR2 is ANQGSEA in the germline V gene. This CDR3 contains 14 residues. CDR3 nucleotides: TGCAGCGTTGGCTCATTCGACAGGTCGGGGACCCAGTACTTC. Translation gives CSVGSFDRSGTQYF.

This clonotype is deemed medium-sized. The chain joins TRBV6-1 to TRBJ2-2, with D perhaps TRBD1 or TRBD2 (5 bases each). This CDR3 region has 15 residues. From germline, CDR1 is MNHNS and CDR2 SASEGT. V lost 2 bases, J lost 7 bases, and 14 bases lay in between. CDR3: CASSEPLGRFGELFF. The CDR3, as DNA: TGTGCCAGCAGTGAACCGCTGGGACGTTTCGGGGAGCTGTTTTTT.

This clonotype has just a few counts. V gene TRBV11-2 combines with J gene TRBJ2-7, with D hard to call. The V and J ends lost 5 bases and 3 bases respectively, with 5 bases between them. This CDR3 region has 11 residues. Per germline, CDR1 SGHAT and CDR2 FQNNGV. The CDR3 spells CASSPDYEQYF. The CDR3 nucleotides are TGTGCCAGCAGCCCGGACTACGAGCAGTACTTC.

Points on this clonotype: The junction does not match germline at one end; this may be a read error. The chain employs TRBV20-1 and TRBJ2-7, with a tentative D call TRBD2 (7 bases). Germline V gives CDR1 DFQATT, CDR2 SNEGSKA (reference sequence). The CDR3 loop spans 16 amino acids. CDR3 amino acids: CSTRDSNREGTYEQYF. CDR3 bases: TGCAGTACTAGAGATTCGAACAGGGAGGGCACCTACGAGCAGTACTTC.

Ten or more counts support this clonotype. The J gene is TRBJ2-1, the V gene TRBV2; perhaps D is TRBD1 or TRBD2 (6 bases each). Trimming took off 7 bases at V and 7 bases at J, with 11 bases between the two ends. Germline values: CDR1 SNHLY, CDR2 FYNNEI. This CDR3 comprises 12 residues. The DNA for the CDR3 is TGTGCCAGCAAAGGGGGGCGGAATGAGCAGTTCTTC. Translating it yields CASKGGRNEQFF.

As regards this clonotype: An end of the junction does not agree with germline; a read error may underlie this. V gene TRBV6-6 combines with J gene TRBJ2-3; a possible D gene is TRBD2 (6 bases). The CDR3 runs to 12 residues. Germline-derived CDR1 and CDR2 are MNHNY and SVGAGI (reference sequence). The CDR3 nucleotides read TGTCCCAGCAGGTACGGGCGGGATACGCACTATTTT. It codes for CPSRYGRDTHYF.

About this clonotype: A read error may account for a junction end that differs from germline. This chain connects TRBV11-2 to TRBJ1-1, with D perhaps matching TRBD1 (6 bases). The CDR3 runs 14 residues. CDR1 SGHAT and CDR2 FQNNGV come from the germline V gene. Here the CDR3 reads CVSRYIRGRAEAFF. The CDR3 DNA sequence: TGTGTCAGCAGATATATAAGGGGGAGGGCTGAAGCTTTCTTT.

Concerning this clonotype: The junction departs from germline at one end; a sequencing error may be responsible. V usage is TRBV11-2 and J usage is TRBJ2-2; tentatively, D is TRBD2 (6 bases). CDR1 and CDR2 (germline): SGHAT, FQNNGV. This CDR3 has 15 residues. The CDR3 coding sequence is TGTGCCAGCAGTTTAGGCGGGATGGACACTTGGGAGCTGTTTTTT. Translation gives CASSLGGMDTWELFF.